This TCR beta chain emerged from a study of shared clonotypes between healthy human individuals. Here immunoSEQ multiplex PCR was the method, and the copy in TCRdb shows in-frame clones only, minus some. This table holds around 510,000 clones, 95% to 97% found once. This CDR3 region has 16 residues. Trimming removed 5 bases from V and 1 base from J; junction bases left unmatched: 6. Germline CDR1 SEHNR, CDR2 FQNEAQ (reference sequence). Sequencing used naive CD4+ T cells sorted from blood. Stated subset: CD45RA+ positively selected. This receptor was obtained from a young woman in good health. The chain couples TRBV7-9 to TRBJ2-1, with 9 bases that match TRBD1. The CDR3 bases are TGTGCCAGCAGCCCCCGGACAGGGGAGTCCTACAATGAGCAGTTCTTC. It specifies CASSPRTGESYNEQFF.